This passage covers 18 T cell receptor beta chains from one sample sequenced in a study of T cells after posttransplantation cyclophosphamide. Sequencing was performed with immunoSEQ multiplex PCR; in TCRdb, only in-frame clones are kept and a portion is missing. There are around 66,000 clones in the sample; roughly 95% occur only once, and about 3% lies in the top ten. Sequencing was performed on PBMCs. The receptors were gathered from a woman younger than 45 in good health and a related stem cell transplant donor.

V is TRBV9 and J is TRBJ1-6, with 10 bases that match TRBD1. Trimming removed 0 bases from V and 8 bases from J; junction bases left unmatched: 2. Germline values: CDR1 SGDLS, CDR2 YYNGEE. The CDR3 spans 15 residues. This CDR3 is CASSVDGTGDSPLHF. CDR3 in DNA: TGTGCCAGCAGCGTAGATGGGACAGGGGATTCACCCCTCCACTTT.

The rearrangement links TRBV2 to TRBJ2-1; TRBD2 matches 7 bases. Looked up from germline, CDR1 is SNHLY and CDR2 is FYNNEI. The trim removed 4 bases at V and 3 bases at J, leaving 6 bases unmatched. This CDR3 spans 15 amino acids. For the CDR3, the DNA is TGTGCCAGCAGTGGAAGCGGGGCTCTCTACAATGAGCAGTTCTTC. Translating gives CASSGSGALYNEQFF. The complete variable domain, with remaining parts taken from reference TRBV2 and TRBJ2-1, reads EPEVTQTPSHQVTQMGQEVILRCVPISNHLYFYWYRQILGQKVEFLVSFYNNEISEKSEIFDDQFSVERPDGSNFTLKIRSTKLEDSAMYFCASSGSGALYNEQFFGPGTRLTVL.

This chain connects TRBV4-2 to TRBJ1-1, with D possibly TRBD1 on 5 matching bases. The CDR3 extends over 15 amino acids. Germline CDR1 is LGHNA and CDR2 is YNFKEQ. The germline V and J ends were trimmed by 2 bases and 0 bases, with 10 bases remaining between them. The CDR3 nucleotides read TGTGCCAGCAGCCAATTTAGGGGAATGAACACTGAAGCTTTCTTT. Translated: CASSQFRGMNTEAFF.

V usage is TRBV19 and J usage is TRBJ1-2, with D perhaps matching TRBD1 (5 bases). The CDR3 extends over 15 amino acids. Germline CDR1 and CDR2: LNHDA and SQIVND (reference sequence). V lost 5 bases and J lost 0, with 13 bases in between. CDR3 protein: CASSVQGLTNYGYTF. CDR3 bases: TGTGCCAGTAGTGTCCAGGGTCTAACTAACTATGGCTACACCTTC.

This chain joins TRBV19 and TRBJ1-5; D is perhaps TRBD1 (5 bases). The CDR3 runs to 13 residues. Deletions cut 3 bases from V and 6 bases from J, with 9 bases between. The germline V gene has CDR1 LNHDA and CDR2 SQIVND (reference sequence). CDR3 coding DNA: TGTGCCAGTAGTATTGGGACCACTCAGCCCCAGCATTTT. Translation gives CASSIGTTQPQHF.

The gene calls are TRBV19 and TRBJ1-5; D is unclear. Germline V lookup: CDR1 LNHDA, CDR2 SQIVND (reference sequence). This CDR3 contains 15 residues. V lost 5 bases to trimming and J lost 4 bases, with 15 bases between them. Here the CDR3 reads CASSRGRGPNQPQHF. CDR3 in DNA: TGTGCCAGTAGTCGGGGTAGAGGGCCAAATCAGCCCCAGCATTTT. The complete variable domain, with remaining parts taken from reference TRBV19 and TRBJ1-5, reads DGGITQSPKYLFRKEGQNVTLSCEQNLNHDAMYWYRQDPGQGLRLIYYSQIVNDFQKGDIAEGYSVSREKKESFPLTVTSAQKNPTAFYLCASSRGRGPNQPQHFGDGTRLSIL.

The CDR3 DNA reads as TGTGCCAGCAGCTTGCTGGACAGAGGAACTCCCTACGAGCAGTACTTC. Translating it yields CASSLLDRGTPYEQYF. The V call is TRBV7-6, the J call TRBJ2-7, with a possible D match to TRBD1 (6 bases). The CDR3 has 16 amino acids. Germline assignment: CDR1 SGHVS and CDR2 FNYEAQ. The V and J ends lost 3 bases and 2 bases respectively, with 17 bases between them.

J is TRBJ1-6 and V is TRBV28; TRBD1 matches at 11 bases. Germline loops: CDR1 MDHEN, CDR2 SYDVKM. The CDR3 loop spans 12 amino acids. Trimming took 11 bases from V and 7 from J; bases not matched to a gene: 1. The CDR3 DNA follows: TGTGCCGGACAGGGGGCGAATTCACCCCTCCACTTT. Translation: CAGQGANSPLHF.

The chain employs TRBV11-3 and TRBJ1-1, with TRBD1 matching 7 bases. Germline loops: CDR1 SGHNT, CDR2 YENEEA. This CDR3 has 15 residues. Trimming took 5 bases from V and 6 from J; bases not matched to a gene: 12. The CDR3 sequence is CASSKTGVSGAEAFF. The DNA for the CDR3 is TGTGCCAGCAGCAAAACAGGGGTGTCTGGCGCTGAAGCTTTCTTT.

V and J are TRBV27 and TRBJ2-7; D possibly corresponds to TRBD1 (5 bases). This CDR3 contains 13 residues. In germline, CDR1 is MNHEY, CDR2 SMNVEV (reference sequence). V was pared by 1 base and J by 6 bases, with 10 bases between. The CDR3, as DNA: TGTGCCAGCAGTTTATGGCAGGGCGGCGAGCAGTACTTC. This encodes CASSLWQGGEQYF.

The gene calls are TRBV5-1 and TRBJ1-3, with D possibly TRBD1 on 5 matching bases. Germline loops: CDR1 SGHRS, CDR2 YFSETQ. The CDR3 is 16 residues long. V was clipped by 1 base and J by 0 bases, with 11 bases between them. CDR3 DNA sequence: TGCGCCAGCAGCTTGACGGGGACGGACTCTGGAAACACCATATATTTT. Translating it yields CASSLTGTDSGNTIYF.

The chain has TRBV7-8 and TRBJ1-1; D remains ambiguous. V shed 5 bases and J shed 8 bases, with 15 bases lying between them. The CDR3 is made up of 13 amino acids. Per germline, CDR1 SGHVS and CDR2 FQNEAQ. CDR3 amino acids: CASSPSASGEAFF. The CDR3, as DNA: TGTGCCAGCAGCCCCTCGGCGTCGGGGGAAGCTTTCTTT.

This rearrangement joins TRBV20-1 to TRBJ1-2, with TRBD1 as a possible D gene (5 bases). With 7 bases removed from V and 5 bases from J, the gap between germline ends came to 8 bases. The CDR3 has 10 residues. From germline, CDR1 is DFQATT and CDR2 SNEGSKA (reference sequence). CDR3 bases: TGCAGTGTTGGGGGGTATGGCTACACCTTC. This sequence encodes CSVGGYGYTF.

The chain links TRBV2 to TRBJ1-1, with D possibly being TRBD1 (6 bases). Trimming left V 7 bases short and J 5 bases short, with 17 bases between. CDR3 length: 14 residues. Germline V gene lookup returns CDR1 SNHLY and CDR2 FYNNEI. CDR3 region: CASTDGGVGTEAFF. The CDR3 coding sequence is TGTGCCAGCACCGACGGGGGCGTAGGTACTGAAGCTTTCTTT.

The DNA of the CDR3 is TGTGCCAGCAGCTTACGAACCTTGTCTGGGGACTACGAGCAGTACTTC. Its protein is CASSLRTLSGDYEQYF. The rearrangement uses TRBV11-2 and TRBJ2-7; D not certain. This CDR3 region has 16 residues. Germline CDR1 is SGHAT and CDR2 is FQNNGV. V shed 2 bases and J shed 3 bases, with 17 bases lying between them.

The rearrangement links TRBV6-5 to TRBJ1-5; 8 bases agree with TRBD1. The V segment lost 10 bases and the J segment 3 bases; nucleotides outside the gene matches: 8. The CDR3 loop spans 14 amino acids. The V gene's germline CDR1 is MNHEY and CDR2 SVGAGI. DNA for the CDR3: TGTGCCACTAGCCCGGACAGGGACAATCAGCCCCAGCATTTT. It translates to CATSPDRDNQPQHF.

J is TRBJ2-5 and V is TRBV21-1. TRBV21-1 represents a pseudogene. The CDR3 has 11 amino acids. This chain's CDR3 is CASNVEETQYF. In DNA, the CDR3 is TGTGCCAGCAACGTGGAAGAGACCCAGTACTTC.

V is TRBV6-1 and J is TRBJ1-2, with D hard to call. Germline V gives CDR1 MNHNS, CDR2 SASEGT. With 4 bases removed from V and 0 bases from J, the gap between germline ends came to 9 bases. The CDR3 consists of 14 residues. The CDR3 is CASSGGVPNYGYTF. In DNA form, the CDR3 reads TGTGCCAGCAGTGGGGGTGTGCCTAACTATGGCTACACCTTC.